This T cell receptor (beta chain) was observed in a study of T cells in Graves' hyperthyroidism and ophthalmopathy. This clonotype was picked up many times. On the basis of clinical symptoms, serum thyroxine and TRAb, thyroid ultrasound and orbital computed tomography, diagnoses were made. PBMCs were derived from roughly 10 ml fresh peripheral blood. The source material, RNA transcripts, was used to amplify TCR beta CDR3 regions. With the HTBI primer set, the TCR CDR3 went through a first round of RT-PCR. TCRdb used MiXCR to reprocess the multiplex PCR reads, holding one entry per CDR3 protein. The table records around 400,000 distinct CDR3 sequences, roughly 13% of them present only once. The CDR3 has 13 amino acids. Trimming removed 2 bases from V and 5 bases from J; junction bases left unmatched: 3. Germline V gene sequence: CDR1 MDHEN, CDR2 SYDVKM.

The genes are TRBV28 and TRBJ2-7, with 7 bases identical to TRBD2. This TCR derives from a woman aged 18-29 years with Graves' hyperthyroidism. What was sequenced was blood. CDR3 sequence: CASSLTGRNEQYF. The CDR3 region has the DNA TGTGCCAGCAGTTTAACCGGGAGGAACGAGCAGTACTTC.